The clone carrying this T cell receptor beta chain was seen repeatedly, ten times or more. These data come from a study of beta chain features in type 1 diabetes. The entirety of the isolated RNA underwent reverse transcription, so expressed TCRB transcripts were sequenced. Generated by immunoSEQ multiplex PCR, the TCRdb table keeps only in-frame clones and is missing some. The sample has over 150,000 clones, about 8.5% seen once. Stem cell-like memory, regulatory, central memory and naive CD4+ cells were sorted via CD45RO/CCR7/CD25/CD127/CD95/CD27. The sequenced sample was central memory CD4+ T cells from blood. The TCR sequence derives from a man younger than 30 in good health.

The CDR3 DNA reads as TGTGCCAGCAGCACTACTTCAGATACGCAGTATTTT. The encoded protein is CASSTTSDTQYF. The chain employs TRBV7-2 and TRBJ2-3; D is ambiguous. Germline CDR1 SGHTA, CDR2 FQGNSA. The germline V and J ends were trimmed by 5 bases and 4 bases, with 7 bases remaining between them. The CDR3 is made up of 12 amino acids. Using reference TRBV7-2 and TRBJ2-3 for the parts outside the CDR3, the full variable domain is GAGVSQSPSNKVTEKGKDVELRCDPISGHTALYWYRQSLGQGLEFLIYFQGNSAPDKSGLPSDRFSAERTGGSVSTLTIQRTQQEDSAVYLCASSTTSDTQYFGPGTRLTVL.